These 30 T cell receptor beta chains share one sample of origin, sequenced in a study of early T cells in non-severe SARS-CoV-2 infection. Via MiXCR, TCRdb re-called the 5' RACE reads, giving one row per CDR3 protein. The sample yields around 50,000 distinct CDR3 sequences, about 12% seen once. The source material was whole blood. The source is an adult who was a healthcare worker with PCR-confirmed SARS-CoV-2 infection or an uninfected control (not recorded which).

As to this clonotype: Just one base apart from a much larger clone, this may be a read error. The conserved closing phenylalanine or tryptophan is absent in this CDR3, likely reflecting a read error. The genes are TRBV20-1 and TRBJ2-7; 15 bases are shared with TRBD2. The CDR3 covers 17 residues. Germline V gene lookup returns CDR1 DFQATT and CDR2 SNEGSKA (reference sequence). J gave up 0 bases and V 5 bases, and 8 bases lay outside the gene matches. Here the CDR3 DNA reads TGCAGTGCTGGGACTAGCGGGGGGCCAGCCCCCTCCTACGAGCAGTACTCC. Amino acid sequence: CSAGTSGGPAPSYEQYS.

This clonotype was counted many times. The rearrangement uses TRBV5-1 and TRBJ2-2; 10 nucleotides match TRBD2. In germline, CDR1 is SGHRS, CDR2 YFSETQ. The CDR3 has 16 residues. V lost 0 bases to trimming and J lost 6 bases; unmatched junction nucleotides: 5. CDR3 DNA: TGCGCCAGCAGCTTGGGCCTAGCGGGAGACGCCGGGGAGCTGTTTTTT. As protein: CASSLGLAGDAGELFF. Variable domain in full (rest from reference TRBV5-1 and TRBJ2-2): KAGVTQTPRYLIKTRGQQVTLSCSPISGHRSVSWYQQTPGQGLQFLFEYFSETQRNKGNFPGRFSGRQFSNSRSEMNVSTLELGDSALYLCASSLGLAGDAGELFFGEGSRLTVL.

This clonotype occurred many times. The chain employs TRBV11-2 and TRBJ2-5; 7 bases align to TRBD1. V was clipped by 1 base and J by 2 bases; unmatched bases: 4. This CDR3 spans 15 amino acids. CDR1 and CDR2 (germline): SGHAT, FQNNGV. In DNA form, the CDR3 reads TGTGCCAGCAGCTTAGCCCCGGGACAGCAAGAGACCCAGTACTTC. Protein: CASSLAPGQQETQYF. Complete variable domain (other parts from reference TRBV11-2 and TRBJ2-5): EAGVAQSPRYKIIEKRQSVAFWCNPISGHATLYWYQQILGQGPKLLIQFQNNGVVDDSQLPKDRFSAERLKGVDSTLKIQPAKLEDSAVYLCASSLAPGQQETQYFGPGTRLLVL.

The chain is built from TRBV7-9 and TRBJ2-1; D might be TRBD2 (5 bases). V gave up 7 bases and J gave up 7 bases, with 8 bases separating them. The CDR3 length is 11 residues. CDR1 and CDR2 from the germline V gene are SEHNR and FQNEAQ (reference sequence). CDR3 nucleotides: TGTGCCAGCATCTCGGGGAATGAGCAGTTCTTC. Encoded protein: CASISGNEQFF.

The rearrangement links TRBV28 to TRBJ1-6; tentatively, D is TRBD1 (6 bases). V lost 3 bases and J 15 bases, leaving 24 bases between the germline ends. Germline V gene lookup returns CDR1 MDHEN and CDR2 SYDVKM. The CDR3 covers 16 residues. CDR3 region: CASSLPMPSDRQLLHF. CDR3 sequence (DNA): TGTGCCAGCAGTTTGCCCATGCCTTCGGACAGACAACTCCTCCACTTT.

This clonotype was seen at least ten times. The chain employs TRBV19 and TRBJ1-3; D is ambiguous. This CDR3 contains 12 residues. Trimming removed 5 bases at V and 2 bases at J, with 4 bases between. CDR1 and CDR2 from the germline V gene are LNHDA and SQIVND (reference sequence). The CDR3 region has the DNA TGTGCCAGTAGTCCGCCTGGAAACACCATATATTTT. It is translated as CASSPPGNTIYF.

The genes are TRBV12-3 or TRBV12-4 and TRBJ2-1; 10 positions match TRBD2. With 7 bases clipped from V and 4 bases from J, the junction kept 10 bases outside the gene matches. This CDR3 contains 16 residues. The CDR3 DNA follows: TGTGCCAGCACCGCCGGGACTAGCGTCCCGTACAATGAGCAGTTCTTC. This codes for CASTAGTSVPYNEQFF.

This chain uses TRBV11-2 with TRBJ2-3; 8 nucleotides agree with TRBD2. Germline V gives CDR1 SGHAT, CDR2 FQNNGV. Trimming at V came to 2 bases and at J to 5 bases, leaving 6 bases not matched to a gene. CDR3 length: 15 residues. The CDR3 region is CASSLSGRVEDTQYF. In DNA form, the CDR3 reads TGTGCCAGCAGCTTAAGCGGGAGAGTCGAAGATACGCAGTATTTT.

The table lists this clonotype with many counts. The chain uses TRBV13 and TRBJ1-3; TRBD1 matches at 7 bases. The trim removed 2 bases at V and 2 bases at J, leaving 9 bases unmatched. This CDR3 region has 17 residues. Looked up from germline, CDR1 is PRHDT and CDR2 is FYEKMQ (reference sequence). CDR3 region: CASSLYPQTGAGNTIYF. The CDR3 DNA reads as TGTGCCAGCAGCTTATACCCCCAAACAGGGGCTGGAAACACCATATATTTT.

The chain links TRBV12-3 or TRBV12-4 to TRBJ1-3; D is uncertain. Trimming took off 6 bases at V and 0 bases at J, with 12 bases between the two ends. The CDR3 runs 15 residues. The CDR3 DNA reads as TGTGCCAGCAGGCATTCACCCGGCTCTGGAAACACCATATATTTT. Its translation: CASRHSPGSGNTIYF.

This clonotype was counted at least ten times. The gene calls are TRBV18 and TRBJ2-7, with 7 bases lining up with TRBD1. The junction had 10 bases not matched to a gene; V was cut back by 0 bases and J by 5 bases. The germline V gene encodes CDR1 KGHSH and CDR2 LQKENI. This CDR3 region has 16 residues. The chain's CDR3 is CASSPPRTGINHEQYF. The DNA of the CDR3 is TGTGCCAGCTCACCACCCCGGACAGGAATTAACCACGAGCAGTACTTC.

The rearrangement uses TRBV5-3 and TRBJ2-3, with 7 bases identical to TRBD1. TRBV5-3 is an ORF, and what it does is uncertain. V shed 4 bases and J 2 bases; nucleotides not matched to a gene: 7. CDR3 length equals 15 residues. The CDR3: CARSHTGVDTDTQYF. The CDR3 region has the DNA TGTGCCAGAAGCCACACAGGGGTGGACACAGATACGCAGTATTTT.

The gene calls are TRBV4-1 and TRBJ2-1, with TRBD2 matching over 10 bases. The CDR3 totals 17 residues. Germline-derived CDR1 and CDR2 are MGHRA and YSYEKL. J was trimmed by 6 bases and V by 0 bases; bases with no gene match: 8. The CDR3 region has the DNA TGCGCCAGCAGCCAAGATCGTCTAGCGGGGGCCGTCAATGAGCAGTTCTTC. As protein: CASSQDRLAGAVNEQFF.

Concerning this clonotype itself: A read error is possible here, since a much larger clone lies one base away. The CDR3 DNA reads TGTGCCTGGATGGGGGACAGTGAGCAGTTCTTC. It yields the protein CAWMGDSEQFF. V is TRBV30 and J is TRBJ2-1, with TRBD1 identical over 7 bases. V lost 4 bases and J lost 9; bases outside the gene matches: 3. The germline gives CDR1 GTSNPN, CDR2 SVGIG (reference sequence). The CDR3 is made up of 11 amino acids.

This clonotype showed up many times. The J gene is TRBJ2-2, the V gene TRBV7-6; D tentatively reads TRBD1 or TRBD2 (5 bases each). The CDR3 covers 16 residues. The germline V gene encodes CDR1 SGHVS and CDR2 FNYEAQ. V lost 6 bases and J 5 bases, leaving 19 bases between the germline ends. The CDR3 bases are TGTGCCAGCAGACCTAACCCTGGGACGTCTACCGGGGAGCTGTTTTTT. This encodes CASRPNPGTSTGELFF.

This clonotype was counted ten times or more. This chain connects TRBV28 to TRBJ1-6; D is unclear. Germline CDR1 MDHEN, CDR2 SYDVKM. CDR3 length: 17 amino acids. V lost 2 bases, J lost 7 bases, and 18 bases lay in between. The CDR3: CASSLAKLGRRNSPLHF. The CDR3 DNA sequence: TGTGCCAGCAGTTTAGCTAAACTAGGGCGGCGGAATTCACCCCTCCACTTT.

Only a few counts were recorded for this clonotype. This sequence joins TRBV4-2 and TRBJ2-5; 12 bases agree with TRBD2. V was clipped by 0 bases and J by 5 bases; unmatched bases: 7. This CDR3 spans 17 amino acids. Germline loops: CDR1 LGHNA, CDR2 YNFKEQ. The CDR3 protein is CASSQDPSGGAWETQYF. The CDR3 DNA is TGTGCCAGCAGCCAAGACCCTAGCGGGGGGGCTTGGGAGACCCAGTACTTC.

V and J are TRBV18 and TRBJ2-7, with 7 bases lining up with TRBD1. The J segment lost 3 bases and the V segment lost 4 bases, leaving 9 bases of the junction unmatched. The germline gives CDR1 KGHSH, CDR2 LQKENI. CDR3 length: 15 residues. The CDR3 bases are TGTGCCAGCTCACGGGGGACAGTCGGGAACTACGAGCAGTACTTC. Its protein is CASSRGTVGNYEQYF.

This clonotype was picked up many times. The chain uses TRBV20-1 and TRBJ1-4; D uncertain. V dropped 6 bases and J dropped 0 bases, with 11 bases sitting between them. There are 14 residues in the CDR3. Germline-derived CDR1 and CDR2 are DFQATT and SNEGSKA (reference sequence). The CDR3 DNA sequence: TGCAGTGCCCAGACACCTACAACTAATGAAAAACTGTTTTTT. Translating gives CSAQTPTTNEKLFF.

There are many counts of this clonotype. Written as DNA, the CDR3 is TGTGCCACCAGTGATCCTGGGACAGGGGGTTACAATGAGCAGTTCTTC. It codes for CATSDPGTGGYNEQFF. This chain connects TRBV24-1 to TRBJ2-1; 11 nucleotides match TRBD1. CDR3 size: 16 residues. Germline values: CDR1 KGHDR, CDR2 SFDVKD. Unmatched junction bases numbered 4, after V lost 3 bases and J lost 4 bases.

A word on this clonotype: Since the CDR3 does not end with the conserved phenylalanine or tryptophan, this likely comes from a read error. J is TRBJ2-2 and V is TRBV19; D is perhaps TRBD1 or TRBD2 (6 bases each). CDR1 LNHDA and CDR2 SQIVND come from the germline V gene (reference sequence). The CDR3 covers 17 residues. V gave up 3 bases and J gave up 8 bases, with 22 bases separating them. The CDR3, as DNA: TGTGCCAGTAGTATGGCCGGGACTCCGGGACATTTGGGGGAGCTGTTTCTT. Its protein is CASSMAGTPGHLGELFL.

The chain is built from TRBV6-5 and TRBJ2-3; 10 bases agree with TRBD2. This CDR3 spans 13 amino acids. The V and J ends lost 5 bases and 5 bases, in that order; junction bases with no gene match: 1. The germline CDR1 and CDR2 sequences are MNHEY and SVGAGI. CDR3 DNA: TGTGCCAGCAGTGAGCGGGGGGGAGATACGCAGTATTTT. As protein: CASSERGGDTQYF.

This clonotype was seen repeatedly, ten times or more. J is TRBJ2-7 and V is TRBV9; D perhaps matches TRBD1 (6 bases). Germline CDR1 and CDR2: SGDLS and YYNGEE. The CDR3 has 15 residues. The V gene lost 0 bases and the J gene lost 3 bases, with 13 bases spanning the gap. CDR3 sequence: CASSVGSGTNYEQYF. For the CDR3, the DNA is TGTGCCAGCAGCGTAGGATCTGGGACAAACTACGAGCAGTACTTC.

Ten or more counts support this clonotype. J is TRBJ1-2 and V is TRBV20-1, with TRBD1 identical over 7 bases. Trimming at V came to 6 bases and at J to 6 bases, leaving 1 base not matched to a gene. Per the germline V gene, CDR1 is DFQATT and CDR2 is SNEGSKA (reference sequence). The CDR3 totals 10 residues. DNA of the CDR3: TGCAGTGCAACAGGGGATGGCTACACCTTC. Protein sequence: CSATGDGYTF.

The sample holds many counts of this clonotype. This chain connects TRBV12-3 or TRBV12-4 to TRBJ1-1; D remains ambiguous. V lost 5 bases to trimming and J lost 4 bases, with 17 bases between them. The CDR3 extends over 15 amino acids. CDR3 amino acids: CASSPSDRLGTEAFF. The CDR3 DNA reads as TGTGCCAGCAGTCCCTCGGACCGATTGGGCACTGAAGCTTTCTTT.

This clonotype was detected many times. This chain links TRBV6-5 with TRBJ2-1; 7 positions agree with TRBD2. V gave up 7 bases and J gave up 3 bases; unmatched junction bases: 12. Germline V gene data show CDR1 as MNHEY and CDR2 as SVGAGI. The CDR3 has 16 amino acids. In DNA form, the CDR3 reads TGTGCCAGCACTTCCGACGGAGCGGGATACTACAATGAGCAGTTCTTC. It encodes CASTSDGAGYYNEQFF.

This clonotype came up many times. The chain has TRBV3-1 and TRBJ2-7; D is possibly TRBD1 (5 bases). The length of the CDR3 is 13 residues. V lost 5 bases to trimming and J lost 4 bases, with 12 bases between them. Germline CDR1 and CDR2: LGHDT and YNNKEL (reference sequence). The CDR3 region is CASSLGQSYEQYF. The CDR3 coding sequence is TGTGCCAGCAGCTTGGGGCAGAGTTACGAGCAGTACTTC.

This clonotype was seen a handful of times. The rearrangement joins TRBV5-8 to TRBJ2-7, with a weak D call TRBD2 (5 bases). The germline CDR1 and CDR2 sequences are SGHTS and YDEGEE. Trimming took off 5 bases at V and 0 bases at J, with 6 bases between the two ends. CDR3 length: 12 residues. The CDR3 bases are TGTGCCAGCAGGAGGGTCTCCTACGAGCAGTACTTC. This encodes CASRRVSYEQYF.

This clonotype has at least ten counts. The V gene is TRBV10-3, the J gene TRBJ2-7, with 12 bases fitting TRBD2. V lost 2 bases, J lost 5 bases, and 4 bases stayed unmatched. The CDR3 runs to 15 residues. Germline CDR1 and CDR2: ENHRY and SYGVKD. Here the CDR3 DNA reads TGTGCCATCAGTGAGGCTAGCGGGAGGGCTGACGAGCAGTACTTC. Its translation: CAISEASGRADEQYF.

The CDR3 loop is CASSYGWTSFSDEQFF. As DNA, the CDR3 is TGTGCCAGCAGTTACGGTTGGACTAGCTTCAGTGATGAGCAGTTCTTC. The chain joins TRBV6-5 to TRBJ2-1; 8 bases are shared with TRBD2. V lost 2 bases and J lost 8; bases outside the gene matches: 11. The V gene's germline CDR1 is MNHEY and CDR2 SVGAGI. CDR3 length: 16 residues.